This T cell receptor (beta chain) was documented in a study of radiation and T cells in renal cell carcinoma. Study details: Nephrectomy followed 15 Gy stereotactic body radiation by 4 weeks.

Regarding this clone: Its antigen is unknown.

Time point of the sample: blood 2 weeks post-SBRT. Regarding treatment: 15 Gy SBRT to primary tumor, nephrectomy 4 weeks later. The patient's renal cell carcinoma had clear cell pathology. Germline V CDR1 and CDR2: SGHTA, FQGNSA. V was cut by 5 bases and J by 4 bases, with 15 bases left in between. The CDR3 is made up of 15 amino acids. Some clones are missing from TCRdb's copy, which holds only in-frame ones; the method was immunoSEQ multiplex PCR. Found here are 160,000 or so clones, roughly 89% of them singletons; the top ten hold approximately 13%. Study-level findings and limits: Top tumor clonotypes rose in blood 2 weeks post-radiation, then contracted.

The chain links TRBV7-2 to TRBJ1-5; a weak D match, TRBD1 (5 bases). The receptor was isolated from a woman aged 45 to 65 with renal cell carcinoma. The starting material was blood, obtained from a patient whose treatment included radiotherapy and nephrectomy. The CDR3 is CASSPGRQSNQPQHF. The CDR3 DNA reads TGTGCCAGCAGCCCGGGCAGACAGAGTAATCAGCCCCAGCATTTT. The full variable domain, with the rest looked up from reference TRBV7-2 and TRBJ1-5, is GAGVSQSPSNKVTEKGKDVELRCDPISGHTALYWYRQSLGQGLEFLIYFQGNSAPDKSGLPSDRFSAERTGGSVSTLTIQRTQQEDSAVYLCASSPGRQSNQPQHFGDGTRLSIL.